Listed below are T cell receptor beta chains from one sample, sequenced in a study of shared clonotypes between healthy human individuals. The protocol was immunoSEQ multiplex PCR, while the TCRdb copy is restricted to in-frame clones and leaves out a portion. In the table there are about 2.1 million clones, 85% to 95% of which are singletons. Sequenced: naive CD8+ T cells from PBMCs. The source of these receptors is a man aged 18 to 30 in good health. Some clones in this sample may be carry-over from other donors' samples. The CDR3 runs from the conserved cysteine through the conserved F or W. Where a row states a size, it is once, few, many or the class of an expanded clone; other rows omit it.

CDR3 length: 15
V gene: TRBV2
clone size: NA
J gene: TRBJ1-2
CDR3 protein: CASRGTERGNYGYTF

CDR3 length: 14
V gene: TRBV7-8
clone size: NA
J gene: TRBJ2-5
CDR3 protein: CASSLTLVQETQYF

CDR3 length: 16
V gene: TRBV10-3
clone size: NA
J gene: TRBJ1-5
CDR3 protein: CAISEAGTGGNQPQHF

CDR3 length: 14
V gene: TRBV9
clone size: NA
J gene: TRBJ2-7
CDR3 protein: CASSMTSGGNEQYF

CDR3 length: 15
V gene: TRBV27
clone size: NA
J gene: TRBJ1-1
CDR3 protein: CASSPHYDMNTEAFF

CDR3 length: 13
V gene: TRBV19
clone size: NA
J gene: TRBJ1-3
CDR3 protein: CASTGTSRNTIYF

CDR3 length: 13
V gene: TRBV11-2
clone size: NA
J gene: TRBJ2-7
CDR3 protein: CASSLLLGNEQYF

CDR3 length: 14
V gene: TRBV7-2
clone size: NA
J gene: TRBJ2-3
CDR3 protein: CASSLGGFSDTQYF

CDR3 length: 14
V gene: TRBV10-3
clone size: NA
J gene: TRBJ1-2
CDR3 protein: CAISGNAPLEVYTF

CDR3 length: 13
V gene: TRBV7-6
clone size: NA
J gene: TRBJ1-2
CDR3 protein: CASSDPESYGYTF

CDR3 length: 16
V gene: TRBV7-9
clone size: NA
J gene: TRBJ2-7
CDR3 protein: CASSDGTGPSSYEQYF

CDR3 length: 14
V gene: TRBV28
clone size: once
J gene: TRBJ1-5
CDR3 protein: CASRGQGSLQPQHF

CDR3 length: 14
V gene: TRBV7-8
clone size: NA
J gene: TRBJ2-7
CDR3 protein: CASSLKTTFYEQYF

CDR3 length: 16
V gene: TRBV28
clone size: NA
J gene: TRBJ2-7
CDR3 protein: CASSLSTGKSSYEQYF

CDR3 length: 17
V gene: TRBV4-1
clone size: NA
J gene: TRBJ2-7
CDR3 protein: CASSPSASGARSYEQYF

CDR3 length: 18
V gene: TRBV5-5
clone size: NA
J gene: TRBJ2-6
CDR3 protein: CASTPRGTRTSGANVLTF

CDR3 length: 16
V gene: TRBV4-1
clone size: NA
J gene: TRBJ1-2
CDR3 protein: CASSPGPYVANYGYTF

CDR3 length: 13
V gene: TRBV5-4
clone size: few
J gene: TRBJ1-2
CDR3 protein: CASSPGHPGGYTF

CDR3 length: 15
V gene: TRBV7-8
clone size: NA
J gene: TRBJ2-5
CDR3 protein: CASSPQLGTGETQYF

CDR3 length: 15
V gene: TRBV6-8
clone size: NA
J gene: TRBJ1-1
CDR3 protein: CASISERSGGTEAFF

CDR3 length: 14
V gene: TRBV19
clone size: NA
J gene: TRBJ2-1
CDR3 protein: CASSSRPGSNEQFF

CDR3 length: 13
V gene: TRBV29-1
clone size: NA
J gene: TRBJ2-6
CDR3 protein: CSVARTGANVLTF

CDR3 length: 15
V gene: TRBV9
clone size: NA
J gene: TRBJ1-2
CDR3 protein: CASSVAKRRPYGYTF

CDR3 length: 17
V gene: TRBV29-1
clone size: NA
J gene: TRBJ2-1
CDR3 protein: CSAGNPGLLSSYNEQFF

CDR3 length: 14
V gene: TRBV2
clone size: NA
J gene: TRBJ1-4
CDR3 protein: CASSGGQEGEKLFF

CDR3 length: 14
V gene: TRBV19
clone size: NA
J gene: TRBJ1-5
CDR3 protein: CASSSRRGFQPQHF

CDR3 length: 12
V gene: TRBV29-1
clone size: NA
J gene: TRBJ2-1
CDR3 protein: CSVETGINEQFF

CDR3 length: 16
V gene: TRBV4-1
clone size: NA
J gene: TRBJ1-5
CDR3 protein: CASSQVGRRRDQPQHF

CDR3 length: 17
V gene: TRBV5-1
clone size: NA
J gene: TRBJ2-3
CDR3 protein: CASSLGTSGRAVDTQYF

CDR3 length: 13
V gene: TRBV5-8
clone size: once
J gene: TRBJ1-1
CDR3 protein: CASSLSQGAEAFF

CDR3 length: 14
V gene: TRBV10-3
clone size: NA
J gene: TRBJ2-1
CDR3 protein: CAISALDPPREQFF

CDR3 length: 15
V gene: TRBV7-9
clone size: NA
J gene: TRBJ2-7
CDR3 protein: CASSLKDRMAYEQYF

CDR3 length: 15
V gene: TRBV5-1
clone size: NA
J gene: TRBJ2-7
CDR3 protein: CASSLAQGKGYEQYF

CDR3 length: 17
V gene: TRBV13
clone size: few
J gene: TRBJ2-7
CDR3 protein: CASSPPRAGIMSYEQYF

CDR3 length: 14
V gene: TRBV27
clone size: NA
J gene: TRBJ1-1
CDR3 protein: CASSPRPGNTEAFF

CDR3 length: 12
V gene: TRBV27
clone size: NA
J gene: TRBJ2-5
CDR3 protein: CASKGGPETQYF

CDR3 length: 14
V gene: TRBV5-1
clone size: NA
J gene: TRBJ2-7
CDR3 protein: CASSLAGQTYEQYF

CDR3 length: 16
V gene: TRBV19
clone size: NA
J gene: TRBJ2-1
CDR3 protein: CASSIGQLILNNEQFF

CDR3 length: 16
V gene: TRBV19
clone size: NA
J gene: TRBJ1-5
CDR3 protein: CASSMGSGGWNQPQHF

CDR3 length: 16
V gene: TRBV7-2
clone size: NA
J gene: TRBJ2-1
CDR3 protein: CASSSTGSGRVWEQFF

CDR3 length: 13
V gene: TRBV5-6
clone size: NA
J gene: TRBJ2-7
CDR3 protein: CASSFTSSYEQYF

CDR3 length: 15
V gene: TRBV27
clone size: NA
J gene: TRBJ2-5
CDR3 protein: CASGTRSGYQETQYF

CDR3 length: 14
V gene: TRBV27
clone size: NA
J gene: TRBJ1-4
CDR3 protein: CASAPAGSNEKLFF

CDR3 length: 16
V gene: TRBV15
clone size: NA
J gene: TRBJ2-7
CDR3 protein: CATSRDPLAGGWEQYF

CDR3 length: 15
V gene: TRBV4-1
clone size: once
J gene: TRBJ2-7
CDR3 protein: CASSQDRTPAYEQYF

CDR3 length: 17
V gene: TRBV14
clone size: once
J gene: TRBJ2-1
CDR3 protein: CASSQEQPLAGGNEQFF

CDR3 length: 14
V gene: TRBV11-2
clone size: NA
J gene: TRBJ2-7
CDR3 protein: CASSPGQGVYEQYF

CDR3 length: 15
V gene: TRBV19
clone size: NA
J gene: TRBJ2-7
CDR3 protein: CASSMGGQRSYEQYF

CDR3 length: 14
V gene: TRBV10-1
clone size: NA
J gene: TRBJ2-1
CDR3 protein: CASSDPTVYNEQFF

CDR3 length: 15
V gene: TRBV28
clone size: NA
J gene: TRBJ1-1
CDR3 protein: CASSPPGQGNTEAFF

CDR3 length: 13
V gene: TRBV27
clone size: NA
J gene: TRBJ2-7
CDR3 protein: CASSPQYGYEQYF

CDR3 length: 14
V gene: TRBV7-9
clone size: NA
J gene: TRBJ2-5
CDR3 protein: CASSVRGPQETQYF

CDR3 length: 15
V gene: TRBV7-9
clone size: NA
J gene: TRBJ2-7
CDR3 protein: CASSSPGGTAYEQYF

CDR3 length: 13
V gene: TRBV19
clone size: NA
J gene: TRBJ2-3
CDR3 protein: CASSDREPDTQYF

CDR3 length: 14
V gene: TRBV5-1
clone size: NA
J gene: TRBJ2-1
CDR3 protein: CASSSLGPKNEQFF